This T cell receptor beta chain was observed in a study of cytomegalovirus exposure and HLA in healthy donors. J lost 1 base, V lost 5 bases, and 3 bases had no gene match. CDR1 is LNHDA and CDR2 is SQIVND in the germline V gene (reference sequence). The CDR3 runs to 14 residues. Study-level points and caveats: Testing in vitro showed a few CMV-associated chains specific for CMV antigens.

Clones were sequenced by immunoSEQ multiplex PCR, and TCRdb holds only the in-frame ones, with some missing. The top ten hold 3.1% of the sample, which has around 260,000 clones, around 90% seen once. In this sample, this clone turned up a few times. The antigen is not known. The gene calls are TRBV19 and TRBJ1-2, with 8 bases matching TRBD1. The sequenced material came from PBMCs. The receptor comes from a young woman in good health and CMV-seronegative. CDR3 amino acids: CASSPDRDNYGYTF. The CDR3 DNA follows: TGTGCCAGTAGTCCGGACAGGGATAACTATGGCTACACCTTC.